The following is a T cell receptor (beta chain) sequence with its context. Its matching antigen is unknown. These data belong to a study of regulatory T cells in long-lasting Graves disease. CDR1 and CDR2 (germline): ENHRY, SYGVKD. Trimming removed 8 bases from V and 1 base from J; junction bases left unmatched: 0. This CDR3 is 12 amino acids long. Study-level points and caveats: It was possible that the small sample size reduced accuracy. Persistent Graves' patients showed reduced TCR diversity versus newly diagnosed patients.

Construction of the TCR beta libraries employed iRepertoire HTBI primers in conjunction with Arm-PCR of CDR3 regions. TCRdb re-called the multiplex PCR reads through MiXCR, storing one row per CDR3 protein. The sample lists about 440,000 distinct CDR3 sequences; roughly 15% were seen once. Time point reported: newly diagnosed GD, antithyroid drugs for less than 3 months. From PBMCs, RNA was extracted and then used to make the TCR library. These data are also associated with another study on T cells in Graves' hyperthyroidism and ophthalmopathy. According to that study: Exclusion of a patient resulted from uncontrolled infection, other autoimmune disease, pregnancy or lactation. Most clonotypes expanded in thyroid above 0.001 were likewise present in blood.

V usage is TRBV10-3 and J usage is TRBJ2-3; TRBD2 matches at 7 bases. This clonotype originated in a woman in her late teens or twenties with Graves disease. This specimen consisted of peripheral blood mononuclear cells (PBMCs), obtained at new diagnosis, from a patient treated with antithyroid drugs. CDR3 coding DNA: TGTGCCATCGCGGGGGGCACAGATACGCAGTATTTT. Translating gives CAIAGGTDTQYF.